The present entry profiles one T cell receptor (beta chain) with its context. These data belong to a study of PD-L1 blockade in urothelial cancer. About the research overall: Patients took up atezolizumab around 2014 at 1,200 mg intravenously every 3 weeks. Analysis of blood occurred 3 weeks (second dose) and 6 weeks after treatment start.

The germline V and J ends were trimmed by 0 bases and 3 bases, with 11 bases remaining between them. The CDR3 has 16 residues. Per germline, CDR1 LNHNV and CDR2 YYDKDF (reference sequence). Each PCR contained spiked-in synthetic TCR analog templates. Sequenced by immunoSEQ multiplex PCR; TCRdb stores in-frame clones only, minus some. The repertoire holds 35,000 to 45,000 clones, with around 90% as singletons. Every patient provided from 1 to 8 samples, collected pretreatment and on-treatment. The sample in question was PBMCs, obtained around atezolizumab (anti-PD-L1) treatment. The rearrangement links TRBV15 to TRBJ2-2; TRBD1 is a possible D gene (5 bases). The source of this sequence is a man in his 70s with urothelial cancer. The CDR3 region is CATSRDRDSHTGELFF. The CDR3 nucleotides read TGTGCCACCAGCAGAGATCGCGACAGTCACACCGGGGAGCTGTTTTTT.